This is a list of T cell receptor beta chains from one sample in a study of read filtering for tumor transcriptome and immune sequencing. TCRdb re-derived calls from the reads in MiXCR, one entry per CDR3 protein. This table has about 38,000 distinct CDR3 sequences, 13% to 15% appearing once. The sequenced sample consisted of a population of CD138-negative cells sorted from bone marrow. The receptors shown here come from a donor at least 40 years old with multiple myeloma. CDR3s include the opening cysteine and the closing phenylalanine or tryptophan. Some rows mark clone size as missing; the rest say once, few, many or name a class of expanded clone.

TRBV5-6	many	TRBJ2-7	CASSLAGLAPISYEQYF
TRBV5-5	many	TRBJ1-2	CASSSNSLGYTF
TRBV7-2	many	TRBJ1-1	CASSLEVRRNTEAFF
TRBV5-6	many	TRBJ1-1	CASSPMGQGDIPTEAFF
TRBV20-1	many	TRBJ1-2	CSARVQGSDGYTF
TRBV12-3/TRBV12-4	many	TRBJ1-5	CASSFRDSNQPQHF
TRBV20-1	many	TRBJ1-5	CSAGSGLLYSNQPQHF
TRBV5-8	many	TRBJ2-1	CASNTLAGGINEQFF
TRBV28	many	TRBJ1-6	CASKRQGGYESYNSPLHF
TRBV12-3/TRBV12-4	-	TRBJ2-1	CASSTASGMGFF
TRBV30	few	TRBJ2-2	CAWRDRDRGTGELFF
TRBV9	many	TRBJ2-3	CASSESMDTQYF
TRBV2	many	TRBJ1-2	CASSGDRHLINYGYTF
TRBV7-2	many	TRBJ1-1	CASSLDGLATEAFF
TRBV24-1	many	TRBJ2-6	CATSDSGQGLSNVLTF
TRBV20-1	many	TRBJ2-4	CSARDLAGGRKNIQYF
TRBV30	many	TRBJ2-1	CAWSVELRGEQFF
TRBV7-9	many	TRBJ2-7	CASSLSGSGGSYEQYF
TRBV11-2	many	TRBJ2-3	CASSSGLAGGLLADTQYF
TRBV4-1	many	TRBJ1-5	CASSQVSGAPNQPQHF
TRBV24-1	many	TRBJ2-1	CATSGLSQQGGSYNEQFF
TRBV27	many	TRBJ2-2	CASSLSLAYTGELFF
TRBV5-6	many	TRBJ1-5	CASSLSRNQPQHF
TRBV4-3	medium-sized	TRBJ2-1	CASSHLAGDAYNEQFF
TRBV28	many	TRBJ2-1	CASSYNEQFF
TRBV6-2/TRBV6-3	many	TRBJ1-5	CASSYPTGGNQPQHF
TRBV28	few	TRBJ1-5	CASGTGINQPQHF
TRBV5-4	many	TRBJ2-5	CASSLAGARDQTQYF
TRBV20-1	many	TRBJ1-1	CSAKLGSLNTEAFF